This T cell receptor (beta chain) was retrieved from a study of vaccination and CD4 T cells after COVID-19. The CDR3 has 13 residues. Germline assignment: CDR1 MNHEY and CDR2 SVGEGT. Trimming removed 6 bases from V and 5 bases from J, with 13 bases in between. Note on this clonotype: What it binds is unknown.

Treatment specified: roughly 11-day PBMC culture with coronavirus spike peptide pools or control peptides (ViraFEST assay). The Oncomine TCR Beta short-read assay sequenced DNA from cultured CD4+ T cells. TCRdb ran MiXCR on the PCR reads and lists one entry per CDR3 protein. The sample lists 15,000 to 20,000 distinct CDR3 sequences, 50% to 60% occurring once. Sequenced sample: CD4+ T cells from blood, cultured in vitro. The origin of this receptor is a human donor who had recovered from COVID-19. The chain has TRBV6-2 or TRBV6-3 and TRBJ1-2, with D hard to call. The CDR3 region is CASSNGPSYGYTF. CDR3 DNA sequence: TGTGCCAGCAGCAATGGGCCGTCATATGGCTACACCTTC.